One and the same sample provided the 13 T cell receptor beta chains below, sequenced in a study of T cell changes during pregnancy in multiple sclerosis. Some clones are missing from TCRdb's copy, which holds only in-frame ones; the method was immunoSEQ multiplex PCR. The top ten hold about 0.7% of the sample, which has 20,000 to 25,000 clones, under 95% seen once. Specimen: CD4+ T cells from peripheral blood mononuclear cells, collected in the third trimester of pregnancy. These receptors originate from a female donor with multiple sclerosis, enrolled in a pregnancy study.

V gene TRBV7-3 combines with J gene TRBJ2-7; tentative D call: TRBD1 (6 bases). Germline V gene sequence: CDR1 SGHTA, CDR2 FQGTGA. The V and J ends lost 11 bases and 9 bases respectively, with 14 bases between them. This CDR3 region has 10 residues. CDR3 loop: CARYTGMQYF. CDR3 DNA sequence: TGTGCCCGATACACAGGGATGCAGTACTTC.

V gene TRBV5-1 combines with J gene TRBJ1-2; no clear D. The ends were cut back, 4 bases at V and 2 bases at J, with 9 bases in the middle. This CDR3 spans 13 amino acids. Germline CDR1 and CDR2: SGHRS and YFSETQ. The CDR3 loop is CASSPYGNYGYTF. DNA for the CDR3: TGCGCCAGCAGCCCATACGGGAACTATGGCTACACCTTC.

The J gene is TRBJ1-5, the V gene TRBV2; tentative D call: TRBD1 (5 bases). The length of the CDR3 is 14 residues. Trimming pared 7 bases from V and 1 base from J, leaving 11 bases between. Per germline, CDR1 SNHLY and CDR2 FYNNEI. The CDR3 protein is CASTSRGSNQPQHF. CDR3 nucleotide sequence: TGTGCCAGCACCAGTAGGGGAAGCAATCAGCCCCAGCATTTT.

This chain joins TRBV2 and TRBJ2-1, with D possibly being TRBD2 (5 bases). This CDR3 spans 12 amino acids. Trimming stripped 7 bases from V and 8 bases from J, with 12 bases between. CDR1 and CDR2 (germline): SNHLY, FYNNEI. The CDR3 is CASIRLFHEQFF. CDR3 nucleotide sequence: TGTGCCAGCATTAGACTATTCCATGAGCAGTTCTTC. The full variable domain, in which reference TRBV2 and TRBJ2-1 provide the parts outside the CDR3, is EPEVTQTPSHQVTQMGQEVILRCVPISNHLYFYWYRQILGQKVEFLVSFYNNEISEKSEIFDDQFSVERPDGSNFTLKIRSTKLEDSAMYFCASIRLFHEQFFGPGTRLTVL.

The chain is built from TRBV2 and TRBJ2-1, with TRBD1 matching 8 bases. V was clipped by 8 bases and J by 0 bases; unmatched bases: 9. This CDR3 region has 16 residues. Germline V gives CDR1 SNHLY, CDR2 FYNNEI. In nucleotides, the CDR3 is TGTGCCAGCCGATCCTTCGACAGGGGCTCCTACAATGAGCAGTTCTTC. This encodes CASRSFDRGSYNEQFF.

The genes are TRBV5-1 and TRBJ2-3, with 7 positions matching TRBD2. The CDR3 has 16 residues. J lost 4 bases, V lost 4 bases, and 12 bases had no gene match. The germline V gene encodes CDR1 SGHRS and CDR2 YFSETQ. The CDR3 loop reads CASSRWTRSVSDTQYF. CDR3 in DNA: TGCGCCAGCAGCCGGTGGACTAGGAGCGTTTCAGATACGCAGTATTTT.

J is TRBJ1-5 and V is TRBV7-8, with 10 bases matching TRBD1. J gave up 4 bases and V 4 bases, and 4 bases lay outside the gene matches. Germline V lookup: CDR1 SGHVS, CDR2 FQNEAQ. CDR3 length: 15 residues. DNA of the CDR3: TGTGCCAGCAGCTCCAGGGACAGGGGAAATCAGCCCCAGCATTTT. Its protein product is CASSSRDRGNQPQHF. The full variable domain, its missing parts supplied by reference TRBV7-8 and TRBJ1-5, is GAGVSQSPRYKVAKRGQDVALRCDPISGHVSLFWYQQALGQGPEFLTYFQNEAQLDKSGLPSDRFFAERPEGSVSTLKIQRTQQEDSAVYLCASSSRDRGNQPQHFGDGTRLSIL.

The chain combines TRBV5-1 with TRBJ1-1; 7 bases agree with TRBD1. Trimming at V came to 9 bases and at J to 1 base, leaving 6 bases not matched to a gene. Germline CDR1 reads SGHRS; CDR2 reads YFSETQ. CDR3 length: 13 amino acids. The CDR3 DNA sequence: TGCGCCACCCAGGGGGACGGGAACACTGAAGCTTTCTTT. It specifies CATQGDGNTEAFF.

The V and J genes are TRBV30 and TRBJ2-2; D remains unclear. The V end lost 1 base, the J end lost 0 bases, and 3 bases lay between the germline ends. The CDR3 runs 13 residues. The germline V gene encodes CDR1 GTSNPN and CDR2 SVGIG (reference sequence). CDR3 in amino acids: CAWSASNTGELFF. The CDR3 nucleotides are TGTGCCTGGAGTGCATCGAACACCGGGGAGCTGTTTTTT. Combining the CDR3 with reference TRBV30 and TRBJ2-2 gives the whole variable domain SQTIHQWPATLVQPVGSPLSLECTVEGTSNPNLYWYRQAAGRGLQLLFYSVGIGQISSEVPQNLSASRPQDRQFILSSKKLLLSDSGFYLCAWSASNTGELFFGEGSRLTVL.

The chain recombines TRBV7-2 with TRBJ2-5; tentatively, D is TRBD2 (7 bases). The V and J ends lost 5 bases and 0 bases respectively, with 19 bases between them. The CDR3 runs to 17 residues. The germline gives CDR1 SGHTA, CDR2 FQGNSA. Here the CDR3 DNA reads TGTGCCAGCAGCCCGGGGCCAGGGAGGGGGGACCAAGAGACCCAGTACTTC. Translating it yields CASSPGPGRGDQETQYF.

This clone was seen just once. The genes are TRBV5-4 and TRBJ1-5; 7 positions agree with TRBD1. V dropped 4 bases and J dropped 4; count of bases not matched to a gene: 2. The germline V gene encodes CDR1 SGHNT and CDR2 YYREEE (reference sequence). The CDR3 spans 13 residues. This chain's CDR3 is CASSQGQNQPQHF. CDR3 sequence (DNA): TGTGCCAGCAGCCAGGGACAGAATCAGCCCCAGCATTTT.

The CDR3 loop reads CASSEQNSYNEQFF. Written as DNA, the CDR3 is TGTGCCAGCAGTGAACAGAACTCCTACAATGAGCAGTTCTTC. The chain joins TRBV6-1 to TRBJ2-1; D is unclear. The CDR3 is 14 residues long. The germline gives CDR1 MNHNS, CDR2 SASEGT. V was pared by 2 bases and J by 0 bases, with 5 bases between.

The chain links TRBV5-1 to TRBJ2-5; 10 bases map to TRBD1. V lost 7 bases to trimming and J lost 7 bases; unmatched junction nucleotides: 13. The CDR3 runs 15 residues. The V gene's germline CDR1 is SGHRS and CDR2 YFSETQ. Here the CDR3 reads CASSILGTGDGTQYF. The CDR3 nucleotides are TGCGCCAGCTCCATCCTCGGGACAGGGGATGGGACCCAGTACTTC. Variable domain in full (rest from reference TRBV5-1 and TRBJ2-5): KAGVTQTPRYLIKTRGQQVTLSCSPISGHRSVSWYQQTPGQGLQFLFEYFSETQRNKGNFPGRFSGRQFSNSRSEMNVSTLELGDSALYLCASSILGTGDGTQYFGPGTRLLVL.